This TCR beta chain was identified in a study of cytomegalovirus exposure and HLA in healthy donors. Study at large: The 90 to 150 validation repertoires, a later analysis reported, used the same platform as the 600 to 850 repertoires from the first cohort.

With regard to this clone: As yet, its antigen is unknown.

While the first cohort had fewer than 850 subjects, the donors belonged to the separate validation cohort of more than 95 subjects. The repertoire was sequenced with immunoSEQ multiplex PCR; TCRdb's copy has only in-frame clones and lacks some. Of about 240,000 clones listed, approximately 83% are singletons. This CDR3 is built from 15 residues. V lost 4 bases, J lost 5 bases, and 17 bases lay in between. Per germline, CDR1 SGHTA and CDR2 FQGNSA. Overall study results and limits: Clusters of TCRs from the first cohort tended to co-occur in the roughly 120 validation repertoires (as a later analysis found).

The clonotype comes from a woman aged 25-40 years in good health and CMV-seropositive. V and J are TRBV7-2 and TRBJ1-1, with D possibly being TRBD1 (6 bases). The source material was PBMCs. The CDR3 spells CASSSSTGSRTEAFF. In DNA, the CDR3 is TGTGCCAGCAGCTCATCCACAGGGTCAAGGACTGAAGCTTTCTTT.